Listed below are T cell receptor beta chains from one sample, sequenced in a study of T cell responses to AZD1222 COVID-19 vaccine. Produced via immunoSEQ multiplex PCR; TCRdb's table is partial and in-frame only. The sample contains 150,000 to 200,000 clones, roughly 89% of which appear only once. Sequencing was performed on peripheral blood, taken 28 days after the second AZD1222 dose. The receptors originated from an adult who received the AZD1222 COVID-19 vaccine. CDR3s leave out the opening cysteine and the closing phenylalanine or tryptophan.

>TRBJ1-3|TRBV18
ASSPNTGGTSGNTIY
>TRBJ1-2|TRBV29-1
SVEDWGRPYGYT
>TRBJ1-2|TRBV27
ASSSGGGRNYGYT
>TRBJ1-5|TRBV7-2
ASSLGQISNQPQH
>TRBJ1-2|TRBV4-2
ASSQSGPGQGVFNYGYT
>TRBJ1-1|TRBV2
ASRGGPTDTEAF
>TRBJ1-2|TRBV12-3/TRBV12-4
ASSLTGNGYT
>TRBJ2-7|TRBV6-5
ASSYNGQGHYEQY
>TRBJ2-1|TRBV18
ASSPGLGEYNEQF
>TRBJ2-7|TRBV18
ASSPNGYEQY
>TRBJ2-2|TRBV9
ASSVDPVHTGELF
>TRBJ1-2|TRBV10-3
AISGDREGGYT
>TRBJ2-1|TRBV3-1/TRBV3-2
ASSHPNEQF
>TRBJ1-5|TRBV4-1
ASSQLIPGNQPQH
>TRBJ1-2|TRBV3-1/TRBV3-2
ASTAGQGKAGYT
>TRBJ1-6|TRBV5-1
ASSAGQGNSPLH
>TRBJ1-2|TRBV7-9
ASSRGTGETNGYT
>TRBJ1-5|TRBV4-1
ASSQDVSNYQPQH
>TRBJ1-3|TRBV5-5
ASSLNSFYGNTIY
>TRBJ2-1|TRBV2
ASCQSSSSYNEQF
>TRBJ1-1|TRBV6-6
ASSYARVRGHTEAF
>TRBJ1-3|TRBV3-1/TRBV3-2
ASSRTITLNTIY
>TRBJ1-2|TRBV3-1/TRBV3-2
ASSGTAGYT
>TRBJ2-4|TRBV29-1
SVERSPKNIQY
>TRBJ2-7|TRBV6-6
ASSYVRDEQY
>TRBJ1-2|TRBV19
ASSTGQLYGYT
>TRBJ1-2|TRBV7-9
ASSLAPMRGYT
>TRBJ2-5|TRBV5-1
ASSPGTGGRETQY
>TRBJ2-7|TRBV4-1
ASSQGRPLGAQY
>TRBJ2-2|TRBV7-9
ASSQGPGELF
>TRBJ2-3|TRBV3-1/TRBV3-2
ASSHRTSGGASDTQY
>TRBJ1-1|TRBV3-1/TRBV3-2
ASSPSRTEAF
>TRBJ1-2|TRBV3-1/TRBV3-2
ASSVPGTGEVGYT
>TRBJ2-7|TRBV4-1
ASSPRIRTGPPYEQY
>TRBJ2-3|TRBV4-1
ASSQDGRGWTDTQY
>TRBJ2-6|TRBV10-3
AISGGPSSGANVLT
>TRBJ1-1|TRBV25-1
ASTMNTEAF
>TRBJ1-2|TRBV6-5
ASSRTGGYT